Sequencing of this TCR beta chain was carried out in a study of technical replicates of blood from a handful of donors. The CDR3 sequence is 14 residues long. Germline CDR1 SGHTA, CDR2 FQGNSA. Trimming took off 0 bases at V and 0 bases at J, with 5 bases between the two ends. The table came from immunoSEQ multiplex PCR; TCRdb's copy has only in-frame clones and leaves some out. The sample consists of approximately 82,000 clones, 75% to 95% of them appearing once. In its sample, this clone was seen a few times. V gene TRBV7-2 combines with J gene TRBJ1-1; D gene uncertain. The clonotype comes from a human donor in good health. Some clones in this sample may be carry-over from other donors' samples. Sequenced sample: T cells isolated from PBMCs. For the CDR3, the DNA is TGTGCCAGCAGCTTAGCGAGAATGAACACTGAAGCTTTCTTT. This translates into CASSLARMNTEAFF.